What follows are 11 T cell receptor beta chains derived from one specimen sequenced in a study of blood T cells in healthy people across ages. Then a second PCR, running roughly 7 to 11 cycles, was carried out with a sample-barcoded 5' primer and a J-beta primer mix. MiXCR, applied by TCRdb to the 5' RACE reads, yields one record per CDR3 protein. This table holds more than 650,000 distinct CDR3 sequences, over 20% found once. Sequenced: blood. Receptors originate from a man aged 65 to 85 in good health.

This clonotype was counted many times. This rearrangement joins TRBV3-1 to TRBJ1-4; no clear D gene. There are 12 residues in the CDR3. CDR1 and CDR2 from the germline V gene are LGHDT and YNNKEL (reference sequence). V lost 2 bases and J lost 8, with 6 bases in between. CDR3: CASSQTGEKLFF. In nucleotides, the CDR3 is TGTGCCAGCAGCCAAACCGGGGAAAAACTGTTTTTT.

V usage is TRBV9 and J usage is TRBJ2-3; D assignment may be TRBD1 or TRBD2 (5 bases each). Per germline, CDR1 SGDLS and CDR2 YYNGEE. The V gene lost 3 bases and the J gene lost 3 bases, with 14 bases spanning the gap. The CDR3 consists of 15 residues. The DNA for the CDR3 is TGTGCCAGCAGCGCCCCCGGGGCTTCGACAGATACGCAGTATTTT. Protein product: CASSAPGASTDTQYF.

The rearrangement links TRBV7-9 to TRBJ2-5; 8 bases agree with TRBD2. The germline V gene encodes CDR1 SEHNR and CDR2 FQNEAQ (reference sequence). With 4 bases clipped from V and 1 base from J, the junction kept 5 bases outside the gene matches. The CDR3 has 15 residues. This chain's CDR3 is CASSSLAVLQETQYF. CDR3 coding DNA: TGTGCCAGCAGCTCACTAGCGGTACTCCAAGAGACCCAGTACTTC.

The chain employs TRBV18 and TRBJ2-3, with TRBD2 matching 7 bases. The germline gives CDR1 KGHSH, CDR2 LQKENI. After removal of 3 bases from V and 5 bases from J, the junction contained 14 bases not matched to a gene. The CDR3 sequence is 17 residues long. In nucleotides, the CDR3 is TGTGCCAGCTCACCGTCTATCTCGCGGGAGATGGGAGATACGCAGTATTTT. Translated, it gives CASSPSISREMGDTQYF.

The genes are TRBV7-8 and TRBJ2-4, with no clear D. The CDR3 runs 14 residues. The V gene lost 0 bases and the J gene lost 7 bases, with 10 bases spanning the gap. Germline-derived CDR1 and CDR2 are SGHVS and FQNEAQ. The CDR3 loop reads CASSLARSGNIQYF. Here the CDR3 DNA reads TGTGCCAGCAGCTTAGCGCGATCCGGGAACATTCAGTACTTC.

The V call is TRBV28, the J call TRBJ1-1; the match to TRBD1 covers 9 bases. Losses at the gene ends were 6 bases for V and 5 bases for J; bases not matched to a gene: 7. In germline, CDR1 is MDHEN, CDR2 SYDVKM. CDR3 size: 14 residues. CDR3 coding DNA: TGTGCCAGCAGACCCGGACAGGGGCGAACTGAAGCTTTCTTT. Protein sequence: CASRPGQGRTEAFF. Full variable domain (rest looked up from reference TRBV28 and TRBJ1-1): DVKVTQSSRYLVKRTGEKVFLECVQDMDHENMFWYRQDPGLGLRLIYFSYDVKMKEKGDIPEGYSVSREKKERFSLILESASTNQTSMYLCASRPGQGRTEAFFGQGTRLTVV.

This clonotype was seen only a few times. The chain joins TRBV27 to TRBJ1-3, with D hard to call. With 2 bases removed from V and 0 bases from J, the gap between germline ends came to 8 bases. The CDR3 has 15 amino acids. Germline loops: CDR1 MNHEY, CDR2 SMNVEV (reference sequence). CDR3 loop: CASSLGRHSGNTIYF. DNA of the CDR3: TGTGCCAGCAGTTTAGGACGGCACTCTGGAAACACCATATATTTT.

This clonotype was detected ten times or more. At one end, the junction sequence differs from germline, possibly due to a read error. DNA for the CDR3: TGCAGTGCCAGAGGACTAGCGGGATTAATTGGGGATGAGCAGTTCTTC. This sequence encodes CSARGLAGLIGDEQFF. The J gene is TRBJ2-1, the V gene TRBV20-1; the match to TRBD2 covers 12 bases. The CDR3 runs to 16 residues. CDR1 is DFQATT and CDR2 is SNEGSKA in the germline V gene (reference sequence).

The sample holds a few counts of this clonotype. V usage is TRBV6-6 and J usage is TRBJ1-2; possibly TRBD1 for D (6 bases). CDR1 and CDR2 (germline): MNHNY, SVGAGI (reference sequence). The CDR3 is 12 residues long. V gave up 5 bases and J gave up 7 bases, with 11 bases separating them. The CDR3 loop reads CASSPTGTGYTF. CDR3 DNA sequence: TGTGCCAGCAGTCCTACAGGGACTGGCTACACCTTC.

The chain employs TRBV4-3 and TRBJ2-5, with 7 bases lining up with TRBD2. The J call is uncertain, as TRBJ2-1 better fits the DNA end. The CDR3 consists of 14 residues. CDR1 and CDR2 from the germline V gene are LGHNA and YSLEER. The CDR3 DNA is TGCGCCAGCAGCCAAGAGCGACTAGCTGGTGAGCAGTTCTTC. Translated, it gives CASSQERLAGEQFF.

This clonotype was counted a few times. This chain joins TRBV5-1 and TRBJ1-3; no clear D gene. This CDR3 comprises 15 residues. The germline V and J ends were trimmed by 4 bases and 0 bases, with 11 bases remaining between them. Germline-derived CDR1 and CDR2 are SGHRS and YFSETQ. CDR3 region: CASSPGRFSGNTIYF. DNA of the CDR3: TGCGCCAGCAGCCCAGGACGGTTCTCTGGAAACACCATATATTTT.